The 22 T cell receptor beta chains presented below share a single source sample, sequenced in a study of response to subunit inactivated influenza vaccine. TCRdb reprocessed the RT-PCR reads via MiXCR and lists one record per CDR3 protein. In the table there are about 830,000 distinct CDR3 sequences, around a sixth of which are singletons. Sequenced material: PBMCs from blood, taken around 5 days after vaccination. These receptors all come from a middle-aged man who received an inactivated influenza vaccine.

The chain combines TRBV6-2 or TRBV6-3 with TRBJ1-5; 8 bases map to TRBD1. Germline CDR1 reads MNHEY; CDR2 reads SVGEGT. The CDR3 extends over 17 amino acids. The V segment lost 5 bases and the J segment 6 bases; nucleotides outside the gene matches: 15. Here the CDR3 reads CASSQRRTGPGRQPQHF. The CDR3, as DNA: TGTGCCAGCAGTCAACGACGGACAGGGCCCGGGCGTCAGCCCCAGCATTTT.

CDR3 region: CASSPVYSGMSPLHF. The CDR3 region has the DNA TGTGCCAGCAGCCCCGTATACTCAGGGATGTCACCCCTCCACTTT. The chain recombines TRBV11-2 with TRBJ1-6; tentative D call: TRBD1 (5 bases). CDR1 is SGHAT and CDR2 is FQNNGV in the germline V gene. The CDR3 covers 15 residues. Deletions cut 5 bases from V and 10 bases from J, with 18 bases between.

The rearrangement uses TRBV20-1 and TRBJ1-3; a possible D gene is TRBD1 (5 bases). The CDR3 contains 14 residues. Trimming took off 6 bases at V and 2 bases at J, with 14 bases between the two ends. Germline CDR1 DFQATT, CDR2 SNEGSKA (reference sequence). CDR3 loop: CSADGGTAGNTIYF. The CDR3 DNA follows: TGCAGTGCGGACGGGGGGACGGCTGGAAACACCATATATTTT.

J is TRBJ1-1 and V is TRBV6-2 or TRBV6-3; D unresolved. Germline V CDR1 and CDR2: MNHEY, SVGEGT. V lost 5 bases and J 3 bases, leaving 7 bases between the germline ends. The CDR3 is 12 amino acids. For the CDR3, the DNA is TGTGCCAGCAGTAGGTTGTACACTGAAGCTTTCTTT. Translation gives CASSRLYTEAFF.

This clonotype was counted only a few times. The rearrangement uses TRBV5-6 and TRBJ2-3; 7 bases map to TRBD1. Germline V lookup: CDR1 SGHDT, CDR2 YYEEEE. V dropped 5 bases and J dropped 9; count of bases not matched to a gene: 9. The CDR3 extends over 13 amino acids. The CDR3 DNA sequence: TGTGCCAGCAGTTTGAGGACAGGTCTGACGCAGTATTTT. Its protein product is CASSLRTGLTQYF.

This sequence joins TRBV27 and TRBJ2-7; the D is unclear. V was shortened by 5 bases and J by 2 bases, with 10 bases between the two germline ends. Germline assignment: CDR1 MNHEY and CDR2 SMNVEV (reference sequence). The CDR3 has 13 amino acids. The CDR3 is CASSAGWTYEQYF. The CDR3 bases are TGTGCCAGCAGTGCTGGCTGGACCTACGAGCAGTACTTC.

This clonotype has more than one count but fewer than ten. The rearrangement uses TRBV6-2 or TRBV6-3 and TRBJ1-1; 7 nucleotides match TRBD1. Losses at the gene ends were 6 bases for V and 1 base for J; bases not matched to a gene: 8. Germline CDR1 MNHEY, CDR2 SVGEGT. The CDR3 loop spans 15 amino acids. CDR3 nucleotides: TGTGCCAGCAGCGGAAAGACAGGGACGAACACTGAAGCTTTCTTT. It specifies CASSGKTGTNTEAFF.

V gene TRBV3-1 combines with J gene TRBJ2-7; D is perhaps TRBD1 (6 bases). The CDR3 sequence is 13 residues long. V was pared by 3 bases and J by 6 bases, with 12 bases between. Germline assignment: CDR1 LGHDT and CDR2 YNNKEL (reference sequence). CDR3 in DNA: TGTGCCAGCAGCCACGTCCAGGGGAGCGAGCAGTACTTC. Residues: CASSHVQGSEQYF.

This rearrangement joins TRBV9 to TRBJ2-3; TRBD2 matches 13 bases. CDR3 size: 19 residues. Germline values: CDR1 SGDLS, CDR2 YYNGEE. V trimming: 1 base; J trimming: 0 bases; junction bases outside the gene matches: 8. DNA of the CDR3: TGTGCCAGCAGCGTACCACTAGCGGGGGGGATATCTAGCACAGATACGCAGTATTTT. Protein product: CASSVPLAGGISSTDTQYF.

The genes are TRBV11-2 and TRBJ2-1; D gene uncertain. Germline CDR1 and CDR2: SGHAT and FQNNGV. V was trimmed by 1 base and J by 3 bases, leaving 16 bases between them. The CDR3 totals 17 residues. In DNA form, the CDR3 reads TGTGCCAGCAGCTTAGTAGATAGCTGGTACGACTACAATGAGCAGTTCTTC. This translates into CASSLVDSWYDYNEQFF.

J is TRBJ2-7 and V is TRBV30, with D unclear. V was trimmed by 3 bases and J by 2 bases, leaving 8 bases between them. The CDR3 is 12 residues long. Looked up from germline, CDR1 is GTSNPN and CDR2 is SVGIG (reference sequence). The CDR3 sequence is CAWRLGTYEQYF. CDR3 sequence (DNA): TGTGCCTGGAGATTAGGGACCTACGAGCAGTACTTC.

The gene calls are TRBV9 and TRBJ1-5; tentative D call: TRBD1 (5 bases). Between the trimmed V and J ends, which lost 4 bases and 4 bases, there was a span of 15 bases. This CDR3 spans 15 amino acids. The germline V gene has CDR1 SGDLS and CDR2 YYNGEE. CDR3 sequence (DNA): TGTGCCAGCAGCTCCCGGACACGGCTGAATCAGCCCCAGCATTTT. Translation gives CASSSRTRLNQPQHF.

The table lists this clonotype with a count of one. V is TRBV5-1 and J is TRBJ2-3; 10 bases align to TRBD2. V gave up 0 bases and J gave up 1 base; unmatched junction bases: 5. The germline gives CDR1 SGHRS, CDR2 YFSETQ. This CDR3 has 17 amino acids. CDR3 loop: CASSLESGTSGTDTQYF. CDR3 bases: TGCGCCAGCAGCTTGGAGTCCGGGACTAGCGGCACAGATACGCAGTATTTT.

The V call is TRBV7-2, the J call TRBJ2-1, with 14 bases aligning to TRBD2. Germline V CDR1 and CDR2: SGHTA, FQGNSA. The length of the CDR3 is 15 residues. J was trimmed by 7 bases and V by 4 bases; bases with no gene match: 3. The CDR3 sequence: CASSWGTSGSNEQFF. The CDR3 DNA follows: TGTGCCAGCAGCTGGGGGACTAGCGGGAGTAATGAGCAGTTCTTC.

The V and J genes are TRBV25-1 and TRBJ1-2; possible D gene TRBD1, 5 bases. The germline V and J ends were trimmed by 4 bases and 5 bases, with 11 bases remaining between them. The CDR3 totals 13 residues. Germline CDR1 and CDR2: MGHDK and SYGVNS. This chain's CDR3 is CASSGVGGYGYTF. The CDR3 coding sequence is TGTGCCAGCAGTGGGGTTGGGGGGTATGGCTACACCTTC.

The rearrangement links TRBV12-3 or TRBV12-4 to TRBJ1-2; unclear D gene. V was clipped by 8 bases and J by 4 bases, with 11 bases between them. The CDR3 sequence is 12 residues long. The CDR3 DNA is TGTGCCAGCCAGCCCTCCTCCTATGGCTACACCTTC. Translation: CASQPSSYGYTF.

V usage is TRBV24-1 and J usage is TRBJ2-2, with TRBD1 as a possible D gene (6 bases). Trimming took off 9 bases at V and 0 bases at J, with 16 bases between the two ends. The CDR3 is 16 residues long. Germline V gene data show CDR1 as KGHDR and CDR2 as SFDVKD. The CDR3 spells CATSETGFANTGELFF. The CDR3 DNA follows: TGTGCCACCTCGGAAACAGGGTTCGCGAACACCGGGGAGCTGTTTTTT.

This clonotype has at least ten counts. The chain carries TRBV12-3 or TRBV12-4 and TRBJ2-1; 13 bases fit TRBD2. The CDR3 spans 14 residues. V lost 8 bases, J lost 7 bases, and 5 bases stayed unmatched. Written as DNA, the CDR3 is TGTGCCAGCGGACTAGCGGGAGCAGGAAATGAGCAGTTCTTC. Protein: CASGLAGAGNEQFF.

The chain links TRBV4-3 to TRBJ2-5; D gene unclear. Trimming stripped 0 bases from V and 4 bases from J, with 12 bases between. The CDR3 length is 15 residues. The germline V gene has CDR1 LGHNA and CDR2 YSLEER. Here the CDR3 DNA reads TGCGCCAGCAGCCAAGATTGGCAGGTGGGAGAGACCCAGTACTTC. Its translation: CASSQDWQVGETQYF.

This clonotype came up many times. The J gene is TRBJ1-1, the V gene TRBV6-5; weak D call: TRBD1 (6 bases). Germline V CDR1 and CDR2: MNHEY, SVGAGI. V lost 5 bases and J 8 bases, leaving 12 bases between the germline ends. The CDR3 is 12 residues long. CDR3 bases: TGTGCCAGCAGTCGTCACCAGGGGGAAGCTTTCTTT. Amino acids: CASSRHQGEAFF.

In this sample, this clonotype turned up a few times. V gene TRBV30 combines with J gene TRBJ2-7; D perhaps matches TRBD2 (6 bases). The CDR3 runs to 13 residues. Germline lookup yields CDR1 GTSNPN and CDR2 SVGIG (reference sequence). Between the trimmed V and J ends, which lost 0 bases and 7 bases, there was a span of 13 bases. CDR3 sequence: CAWSVTGLEEQYF. CDR3 nucleotides: TGTGCCTGGAGTGTAACGGGACTGGAGGAGCAGTACTTC.

The chain uses TRBV12-3 or TRBV12-4 and TRBJ1-2, with D perhaps matching TRBD1 (5 bases). Trimming pared 5 bases from V and 4 bases from J, leaving 14 bases between. CDR3 length: 14 residues. CDR3 in amino acids: CASSEISDSYGYTF. The CDR3 DNA reads TGTGCCAGCAGTGAAATTTCCGACAGCTATGGCTACACCTTC.